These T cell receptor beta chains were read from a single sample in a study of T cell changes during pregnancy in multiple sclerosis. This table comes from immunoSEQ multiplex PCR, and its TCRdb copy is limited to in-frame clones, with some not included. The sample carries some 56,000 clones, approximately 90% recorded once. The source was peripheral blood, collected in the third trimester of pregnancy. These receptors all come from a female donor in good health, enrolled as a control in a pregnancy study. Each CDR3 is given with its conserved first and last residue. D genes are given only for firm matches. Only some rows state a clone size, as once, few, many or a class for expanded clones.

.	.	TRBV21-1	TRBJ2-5	CASSAPRQGAYQETQYF	TGTGCCAGCAGCGCCCCTAGACAGGGGGCCTACCAAGAGACCCAGTACTTC
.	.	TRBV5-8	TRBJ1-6	CAGRTGSFYNSPLHF	TGTGCCGGGCGGACCGGGAGTTTCTATAATTCACCCCTCCACTTT
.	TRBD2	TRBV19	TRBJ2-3	CASSIALAGGYRDTQYF	TGTGCCAGTAGTATAGCACTAGCGGGAGGGTATAGGGATACGCAGTATTTT
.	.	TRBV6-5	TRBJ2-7	CASSYSVGAYEQYF	TGTGCCAGCAGTTACTCGGTAGGGGCCTACGAGCAGTACTTC
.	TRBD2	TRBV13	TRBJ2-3	CASSLGPAGSLNTQYF	TGTGCCAGCAGCTTAGGTCCAGCGGGAAGTTTGAATACGCAGTATTTT
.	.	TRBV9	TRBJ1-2	CASSENPGQSNYGYTF	TGTGCCAGCAGCGAGAACCCGGGACAATCGAACTATGGCTACACCTTC
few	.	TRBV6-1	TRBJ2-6	CASRARSSGANVLTF	TGTGCCAGCAGGGCGAGGAGCTCTGGGGCCAACGTCCTGACTTTC
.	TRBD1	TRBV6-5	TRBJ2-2	CASTTGTGNTGELFF	TGTGCCAGCACGACCGGGACAGGGAACACCGGGGAGCTGTTTTTT
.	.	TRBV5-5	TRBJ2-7	CASSLRTDTYEQYF	TGTGCCAGCAGCTTGCGAACAGATACCTACGAGCAGTACTTC
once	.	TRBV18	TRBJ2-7	CASSPGTRIYEQYF	TGTGCCAGCTCCCCCGGGACTCGTATCTACGAGCAGTACTTC
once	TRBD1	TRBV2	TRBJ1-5	CASSEVRGQVGDQPQHF	TGTGCCAGCAGTGAAGTCCGCGGACAGGTGGGAGATCAGCCCCAGCATTTT
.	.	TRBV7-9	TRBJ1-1	CASSRVNTEAFF	TGTGCCAGCAGCCGCGTGAACACTGAAGCTTTCTTT
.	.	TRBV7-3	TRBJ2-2	CASSLGGANTGELFF	TGTGCCAGCAGCTTAGGCGGGGCGAACACCGGGGAGCTGTTTTTT
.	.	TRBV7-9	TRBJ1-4	CASSHGQGQEKLFF	TGTGCCAGCAGCCACGGGCAGGGGCAGGAAAAACTGTTTTTT
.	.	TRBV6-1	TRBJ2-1	CASSERRDEQFF	TGTGCCAGCAGTGAAAGGAGGGATGAGCAGTTCTTC
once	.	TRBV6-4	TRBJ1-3	CASSPLFQEGFGNTIYF	TGTGCCAGCAGTCCCCTCTTTCAGGAAGGCTTTGGAAACACCATATATTTT
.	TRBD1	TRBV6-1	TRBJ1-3	CASSPWTGAGNTIYF	TGTGCCAGCAGTCCTTGGACAGGGGCTGGAAACACCATATATTTT
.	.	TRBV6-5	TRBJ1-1	CASSYSQENTEAFF	TGTGCCAGCAGTTACTCACAGGAGAACACTGAAGCTTTCTTT
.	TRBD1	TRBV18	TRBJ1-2	CASSPGTGANYGYTF	TGTGCCAGCTCCCCAGGGACAGGGGCTAACTATGGCTACACCTTC
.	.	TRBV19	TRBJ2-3	CASSRMRVTDTQYF	TGTGCCAGTAGCCGAATGCGGGTCACAGATACGCAGTATTTT
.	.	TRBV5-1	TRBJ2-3	CASSFSGTLSTDTQYF	TGCGCCAGCAGCTTCTCCGGGACTCTTAGCACAGATACGCAGTATTTT
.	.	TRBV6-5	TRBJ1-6	CASSQNRDSPLHF	TGTGCCAGCAGTCAGAACAGGGACTCACCCCTCCACTTT
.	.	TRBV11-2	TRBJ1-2	CASSLVGGVGGYTF	TGTGCCAGCAGCTTAGTCGGCGGGGTAGGAGGCTACACCTTC
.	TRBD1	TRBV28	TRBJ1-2	CASGTGGRGYTF	TGTGCCAGCGGTACAGGGGGCAGAGGCTACACCTTC
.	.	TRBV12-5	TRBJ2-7	CASGLYYEQYF	TGTGCTAGTGGTTTGTATTACGAGCAGTACTTC
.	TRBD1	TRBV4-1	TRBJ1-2	CASSQDDRGHYGYTF	TGCGCCAGCAGCCAAGATGACAGGGGGCATTATGGCTACACCTTC
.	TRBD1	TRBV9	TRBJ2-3	CASSVRQGGTDTQYF	TGTGCCAGCAGCGTAAGACAGGGCGGCACAGATACGCAGTATTTT
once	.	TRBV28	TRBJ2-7	CASSKQGLFSYEQYF	TGTGCCAGCAGTAAGCAGGGTCTGTTCTCCTACGAGCAGTACTTC
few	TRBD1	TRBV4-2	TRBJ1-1	CASTQDRGITFF	TGTGCCAGCACCCAGGACAGGGGGATAACTTTCTTT
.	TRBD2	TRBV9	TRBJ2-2	CASSASGGALGGELFF	TGTGCCAGCAGCGCTAGCGGGGGGGCCTTGGGCGGGGAGCTGTTTTTT
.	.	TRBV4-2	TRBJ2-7	CASSQDWKGPYEQYF	TGTGCCAGCAGCCAAGATTGGAAGGGGCCCTACGAGCAGTACTTC
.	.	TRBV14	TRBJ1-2	CASSQGQNYGYTF	TGTGCCAGCAGCCAAGGGCAGAACTATGGCTACACCTTC
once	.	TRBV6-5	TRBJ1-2	CASSYDPAQSYGYTF	TGTGCCAGCAGTTACGATCCGGCACAGAGCTATGGCTACACCTTC
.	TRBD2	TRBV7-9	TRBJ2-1	CASSLAPGLAAEQFF	TGTGCCAGCAGCTTAGCGCCGGGACTAGCGGCTGAGCAGTTCTTC
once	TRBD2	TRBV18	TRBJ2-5	CASSPLAAGGQETQYF	TGTGCCAGCTCACCACTTGCGGCGGGAGGGCAGGAGACCCAGTACTTC
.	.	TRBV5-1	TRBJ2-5	CASSGSGSPRGETQYF	TGCGCCAGCAGCGGATCCGGGAGCCCTCGAGGAGAGACCCAGTACTTC
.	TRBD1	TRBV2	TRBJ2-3	CASRGQISTDTQYF	TGTGCCTCCCGGGGACAGATTAGCACAGATACGCAGTATTTT